This TCR beta chain was obtained from a study of Graves' ophthalmopathy and Graves' hyperthyroidism. Regarding the study as a whole: Blood repertoires reportedly contained most expanded thyroid clonotypes above 0.001 frequency.

Germline loops: CDR1 SNHLY, CDR2 FYNNEI. This CDR3 has 14 residues. V shed 7 bases, J shed 8 bases, and the junction held 9 bases outside the gene matches. Those donors who had ophthalmopathy presented with moderate-to-severe activity, a CAS of ≥3, a NOSPECS of ≥4 and a duration under 3 months. Additional autoimmune diseases, uncontrolled infections, pregnancy or lactation disqualified patients. The PBMCs were taken from about 10 ml of fresh peripheral blood. Concerning this clonotype itself: Its antigen remains unknown.

Amplification targeted the TCR beta CDR3 regions, with RNA transcripts as the source material. HTBI primers were used in a first-round RT-PCR, which preceded a second-round multiplex PCR. Via MiXCR, TCRdb re-called the multiplex PCR reads, giving one row per CDR3 protein. The table has about 660,000 distinct CDR3 sequences, about 41% seen once; the top ten hold more than 2.5%. The chain has TRBV2 and TRBJ1-4; 8 bases align to TRBD1. Sequencing was performed on peripheral blood. This sequence originates from an adult man with Graves' ophthalmopathy. As DNA, the CDR3 is TGTGCCAGCACCGAGGACAGGGAGGGAGAAAAACTGTTTTTT. This gives the protein CASTEDREGEKLFF.